A selection of T cell receptor beta chains follows, all from one sample in a study of liver allograft versus peripheral blood T cells. TCRdb fed the reads into MiXCR, producing one record per CDR3 protein. Of 5,000 to 6,500 distinct CDR3 sequences in the sample, 12% to 15% are singletons; the top ten hold roughly 3.1%. The source is a human patient who had a liver transplant. Certain T cells may be donor cells from the graft. Each CDR3 is given with its conserved first and last residue. The D gene is left open where the match is weak. Clone size is stated in some rows and not others, as once, few, many or a class when expanded.

TRBJ1-6 | few | TRBV20-1 | - | CLFRGYNSPLHF | TGCCTGTTCCGGGGATATAATTCACCCCTCCACTTT
TRBJ2-7 | - | TRBV10-3 | - | CAISDDQYGKQYF | TGTGCCATCAGTGACGACCAGTACGGCAAGCAGTACTTC
TRBJ1-5 | medium-sized | TRBV18 | - | CASSPYRDNQPQHF | TGTGCCAGCTCACCATACAGGGACAATCAGCCCCAGCATTTT
TRBJ2-7 | - | TRBV28 | TRBD2 | CASRLPSGSYEQYF | TGTGCCAGCAGACTACCTAGCGGATCCTACGAGCAGTACTTC
TRBJ2-3 | - | TRBV28 | - | CASSPTDTQYF | TGTGCCAGCAGTCCGACAGATACGCAGTATTTT
TRBJ2-1 | - | TRBV20-1 | - | CSAREWQGQRVQFF | TGCAGTGCTAGAGAGTGGCAGGGTCAACGTGTGCAGTTCTTC
TRBJ1-5 | - | TRBV5-5 | - | CASSLGTPEGNQPQHF | TGTGCCAGCAGCCTGGGGACACCGGAGGGCAATCAGCCCCAGCATTTT
TRBJ1-5 | medium-sized | TRBV7-2 | - | CASSLGLSINQPQHF | TGTGCCAGCAGCTTGGGTCTGAGTATCAATCAGCCCCAGCATTTT
TRBJ1-2 | many | TRBV7-2 | - | CASSPRVQFGYTF | TGTGCCAGCAGCCCCCGCGTCCAATTCGGCTACACCTTC
TRBJ2-5 | - | TRBV5-6 | - | CASSLEGVQETQYF | TGTGCCAGCAGCTTGGAGGGCGTTCAAGAGACCCAGTACTTC
TRBJ2-2 | medium-sized | TRBV6-6 | TRBD2 | CASSQREFGGELFF | TGTGCCAGCTCCCAGCGGGAGTTTGGCGGGGAGCTGTTTTTT
TRBJ2-1 | - | TRBV29-1 | TRBD2 | CSVEAAGGLAGNEQFF | TGCAGCGTTGAAGCTGCTGGGGGACTAGCGGGAAATGAGCAGTTCTTC
TRBJ2-1 | medium-sized | TRBV6-6 | - | CASSYGSGAGYNEQFF | TGTGCCAGCAGTTACGGTTCGGGAGCAGGCTACAATGAGCAGTTCTTC
TRBJ1-2 | medium-sized | TRBV6-2/TRBV6-3 | TRBD1 | CASSYDRDGYTF | TGTGCCAGCAGTTACGACAGGGATGGCTACACCTTC
TRBJ2-1 | few | TRBV28 | - | CASSLRLLGGTEQFF | TGTGCCAGCAGTTTAAGGCTACTAGGGGGAACTGAGCAGTTCTTC
TRBJ2-1 | few | TRBV7-2 | TRBD2 | CASSTSAGGPVEQFF | TGTGCCAGCAGCACGTCAGCGGGAGGGCCGGTTGAGCAGTTCTTC
TRBJ2-5 | few | TRBV6-5 | - | CASTPREGVGGPGETQYF | TGTGCCAGCACCCCCCGAGAAGGGGTAGGGGGGCCCGGGGAGACCCAGTACTTC
TRBJ2-3 | medium-sized | TRBV6-2/TRBV6-3 | - | CASSYLTPGATQYF | TGTGCCAGCAGTTACTTAACTCCGGGGGCTACGCAGTATTTT
TRBJ1-5 | medium-sized | TRBV6-1 | - | CASIRLQGGFYSNQPQHF | TGTGCCAGCATTCGACTACAAGGGGGGTTTTATAGCAATCAGCCCCAGCATTTT
TRBJ2-7 | few | TRBV20-1 | - | CSARDLPYEQYF | TGCAGTGCTAGAGATCTTCCGTACGAGCAGTACTTC
TRBJ1-3 | medium-sized | TRBV6-5 | - | CASSRKGTGTDSGNTIYF | TGTGCCAGCAGTAGAAAAGGGACCGGAACGGATTCTGGAAACACCATATATTTT
TRBJ1-1 | few | TRBV2 | TRBD1 | CASRREQGTNTEAFF | TGTGCCAGCAGGAGAGAACAGGGGACGAACACTGAAGCTTTCTTT
TRBJ2-2 | - | TRBV5-4 | TRBD2 | CASSTPGGVGTGELFF | TGTGCCAGCAGCACCCCCGGGGGGGTTGGGACCGGGGAGCTGTTTTTT
TRBJ2-7 | - | TRBV30 | TRBD1 | CAWKKPGQGSGEQYF | TGTGCCTGGAAAAAACCGGGACAGGGGTCCGGCGAGCAGTACTTC
TRBJ1-2 | medium-sized | TRBV24-1 | - | CATSDPQGNYGYTF | TGTGCCACCAGTGATCCCCAGGGCAACTATGGCTACACCTTC
TRBJ1-4 | - | TRBV6-1 | TRBD1 | CASSDTTGEGEKLFF | TGTGCCAGCAGTGATACGACAGGGGAAGGCGAAAAACTGTTTTTT
TRBJ2-7 | - | TRBV6-5 | - | CASSGSLRHEQYF | TGTGCCAGCAGCGGGTCTCTTCGCCACGAGCAGTACTTC
TRBJ1-2 | medium-sized | TRBV7-2 | - | CASSLAWGKNYGYTF | TGTGCCAGCAGCTTAGCGTGGGGGAAGAACTATGGCTACACCTTC
TRBJ2-3 | few | TRBV19 | TRBD2 | CASSTQAGLREDTQYF | TGTGCCAGTAGTACACAAGCGGGACTTCGGGAAGATACGCAGTATTTT
TRBJ2-1 | few | TRBV7-3 | - | CASSSSGDRNEQFF | TGTGCCAGCAGCTCCTCAGGGGATCGGAATGAGCAGTTCTTC
TRBJ1-5 | - | TRBV20-1 | - | CSAGHGTANQPQHF | TGCAGTGCGGGACACGGGACTGCCAATCAGCCCCAGCATTTT
TRBJ2-7 | medium-sized | TRBV28 | - | CASSQRASRPYEQYF | TGTGCCAGCAGTCAACGGGCTAGCCGTCCCTACGAGCAGTACTTC
TRBJ1-5 | medium-sized | TRBV18 | - | CASSPRALGGNQPQHF | TGTGCCAGCTCACCACGTGCCTTAGGCGGCAATCAGCCCCAGCATTTT
TRBJ1-2 | - | TRBV20-1 | - | CSARDRIGRVGNYGYTF | TGCAGTGCTAGAGACCGGATAGGGAGGGTGGGGAACTATGGCTACACCTTC
TRBJ2-7 | - | TRBV11-2 | TRBD2 | CASSRGLAGPKVSEQYF | TGTGCCAGCAGCCGCGGACTAGCGGGACCCAAAGTCAGCGAGCAGTACTTC
TRBJ1-1 | medium-sized | TRBV6-2/TRBV6-3 | - | CASTLHEENTEAFF | TGTGCCAGCACTCTGCACGAGGAGAACACTGAAGCTTTCTTT
TRBJ1-1 | once | TRBV9 | - | CASSVGGANTEAFF | TGTGCCAGCAGCGTAGGGGGGGCGAACACTGAAGCTTTCTTT
TRBJ1-1 | few | TRBV28 | - | CASSLGGRLNTEAFF | TGTGCCAGCAGTTTAGGGGGAAGATTGAACACTGAAGCTTTCTTT
TRBJ1-1 | medium-sized | TRBV18 | - | CASSQTENTEAFF | TGTGCCAGCTCACAAACCGAGAACACTGAAGCTTTCTTT
TRBJ2-3 | many | TRBV24-1 | TRBD2 | CATSEAPGLAGAGDTQYF | TGTGCCACCAGTGAGGCGCCGGGACTAGCGGGAGCGGGAGATACGCAGTATTTT
TRBJ1-6 | medium-sized | TRBV6-1 | - | CASSEMGGLNNSPLHF | TGTGCCAGCAGTGAAATGGGGGGCCTGAATAATTCACCCCTCCACTTT
TRBJ1-6 | few | TRBV6-1 | - | CASSEWTLHF | TGTGCCAGCAGTGAATGGACCCTCCACTTT
TRBJ1-5 | medium-sized | TRBV6-2/TRBV6-3 | TRBD1 | CASRGQGNQPQHF | TGTGCCAGCAGAGGACAGGGAAATCAGCCCCAGCATTTT
TRBJ1-2 | medium-sized | TRBV19 | - | CASTRFYGYTF | TGTGCCAGTACGAGGTTCTATGGCTACACCTTC
TRBJ1-1 | medium-sized | TRBV18 | - | CASSGGGSTEAFF | TGTGCCAGCTCGGGAGGGGGGAGCACTGAAGCTTTCTTT